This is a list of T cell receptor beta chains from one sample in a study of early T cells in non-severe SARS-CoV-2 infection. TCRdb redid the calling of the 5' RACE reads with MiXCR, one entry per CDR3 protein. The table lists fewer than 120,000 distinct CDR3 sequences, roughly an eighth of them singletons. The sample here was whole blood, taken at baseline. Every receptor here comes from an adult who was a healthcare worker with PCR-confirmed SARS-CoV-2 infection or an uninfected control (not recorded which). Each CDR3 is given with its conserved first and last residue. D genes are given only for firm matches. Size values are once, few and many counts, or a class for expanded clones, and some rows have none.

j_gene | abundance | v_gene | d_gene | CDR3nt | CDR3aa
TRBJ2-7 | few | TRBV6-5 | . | TGTGCCAGCACGAAGACAGGATCCTACGAGCAGTACTTC | CASTKTGSYEQYF
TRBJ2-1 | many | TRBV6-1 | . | TGTGCCAGCAGTGAGGGTCTCAGCTCCTACAATGAGCAGTTCTTC | CASSEGLSSYNEQFF
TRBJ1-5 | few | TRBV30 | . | TGTGCCTGGAGTGTCAGGGGAAGGCAGCCCCAGCATTTT | CAWSVRGRQPQHF
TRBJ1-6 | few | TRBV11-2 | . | TGTGCCAGCAGCTTAAACTGGGATTCACCCCTCCACTTT | CASSLNWDSPLHF
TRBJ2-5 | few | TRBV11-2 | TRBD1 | TGTGCCAGCAGCCCCAATCCGAGGGACAGGTGGATACAAGAGACCCAGTACTTC | CASSPNPRDRWIQETQYF
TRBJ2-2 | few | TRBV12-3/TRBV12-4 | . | TGTGCCAGCAGTCCCTCGGACGGGGAGCTGTTTTTT | CASSPSDGELFF
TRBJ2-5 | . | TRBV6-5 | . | TGTGCCAGCAGAACAAGAGGAGAGACCCAGTACTTC | CASRTRGETQYF
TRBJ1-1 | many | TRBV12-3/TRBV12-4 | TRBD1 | TGTGCCAGCAGTCTTTTACAGGGGGCTATCAACACTGAAGCTTTCTTT | CASSLLQGAINTEAFF
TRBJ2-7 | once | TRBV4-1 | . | TGCGCCAGCAGCCAAGAGGCTAGCCCTTCCGAGCAGTACTTC | CASSQEASPSEQYF
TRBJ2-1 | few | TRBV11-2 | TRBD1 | TGTGCCAGCAGGGACAGGGTGTTCCCCTACAATGAGCAGTTCTTC | CASRDRVFPYNEQFF